A selection of T cell receptor beta chains follows, all from one sample in a study of blood T cell repertoires in COVID-19. Sequencing was performed with immunoSEQ multiplex PCR; in TCRdb, only in-frame clones are kept and a portion is missing. The table includes a few hundred thousand clones, around 90% detected once. The sequenced material came from PBMCs or T cells enriched from blood (not recorded which). The receptors here all came from a human donor in a cohort exposed to, infected with or recovered from COVID-19 (not recorded which). The donor label of this sample is uncertain. The CDR3 runs from the conserved cysteine through the conserved F or W. The D gene is left open where the match is weak. Expanded clones get a size class; other rows say once, few or many, or leave the size out.

J,V,size,D,CDR3,DNA
TRBJ2-7,TRBV10-3,-,TRBD1,CATLPGQGSYEQYF,TGTGCCACCCTGCCGGGACAGGGGAGTTACGAGCAGTACTTC
TRBJ1-2,TRBV7-2,-,-,CASSLDPLQGWGNYGYTF,TGTGCCAGCAGCCTAGACCCGCTACAGGGATGGGGTAACTATGGCTACACCTTC
TRBJ2-5,TRBV9,-,-,CASSSADETQYF,TGTGCCAGCAGCTCGGCGGATGAGACCCAGTACTTC
TRBJ2-3,TRBV5-4,-,-,CASSLADTQYF,TGTGCCAGCAGCTTGGCGGATACGCAGTATTTT
TRBJ2-1,TRBV6-5,-,-,CASSPQGTGPNEQFF,TGTGCCAGCAGTCCCCAAGGGACTGGACCCAATGAGCAGTTCTTC
TRBJ1-3,TRBV5-4,-,TRBD1,CASSERSTGPGNTIYF,TGTGCCAGCAGCGAGAGGTCGACAGGGCCAGGAAACACCATATATTTT
TRBJ2-7,TRBV7-3,-,-,CASSLSPGLSYEQYF,TGTGCCAGCAGCTTGTCCCCTGGACTCTCCTACGAGCAGTACTTC
TRBJ1-3,TRBV4-1,-,-,CASSQVRGFSGNTIYF,TGCGCCAGCAGCCAAGTTCGCGGATTCTCTGGAAACACCATATATTTT
TRBJ1-5,TRBV28,once,TRBD1,CASSPRQGSNQPQHF,TGTGCCAGCAGTCCCAGACAGGGAAGCAATCAGCCCCAGCATTTT
TRBJ1-5,TRBV27,-,-,CASRQGWASNQPQHF,TGTGCCAGCAGACAGGGTTGGGCGAGCAATCAGCCCCAGCATTTT
TRBJ1-1,TRBV3-1/TRBV3-2,-,-,CASSLRQTNTEAFF,TGTGCCAGCAGCCTCCGACAGACGAACACTGAAGCTTTCTTT
TRBJ2-3,TRBV4-1,-,TRBD1,CASSPSGTGADTQYF,TGCGCCAGCAGCCCATCCGGGACAGGGGCAGATACGCAGTATTTT
TRBJ1-5,TRBV27,-,-,CASSWSAFGQPQHF,TGTGCCAGCAGTTGGAGCGCCTTCGGACAGCCCCAGCATTTT
TRBJ1-2,TRBV6-5,-,-,CASSYGWAGNYGYTF,TGTGCCAGCAGTTACGGGTGGGCAGGGAACTATGGCTACACCTTC
TRBJ2-7,TRBV6-5,once,-,CASSYSTGYMEYF,TGTGCCAGCAGTTACTCTACAGGGTATATGGAGTACTTC
TRBJ1-1,TRBV19,-,-,CASSSTNRFARTEAFF,TGTGCCAGTAGTTCTACCAACAGGTTCGCTCGAACTGAAGCTTTCTTT
TRBJ2-7,TRBV5-8,-,-,CASSLVTTLPSEQYF,TGTGCCAGCAGCTTGGTTACCACCCTCCCGAGCGAGCAGTACTTC
TRBJ1-2,TRBV7-9,few,TRBD1,CASSLGGQAANYGYTF,TGTGCCAGCAGCTTAGGGGGACAGGCAGCTAACTATGGCTACACCTTC
TRBJ2-2,TRBV9,-,-,CASSVDRDTGELFF,TGTGCCAGCAGCGTAGACAGGGATACCGGGGAGCTGTTTTTT
TRBJ1-6,TRBV4-1,-,-,CASSQGQSSYNSPLHF,TGCGCCAGCAGCCAAGGACAGAGCTCCTATAATTCACCCCTCCACTTT
TRBJ1-5,TRBV5-4,few,-,CASSEGGNSAGQPQHF,TGTGCCAGCAGCGAAGGAGGGAACTCAGCGGGTCAGCCCCAGCATTTT
TRBJ1-3,TRBV5-8,-,-,CASSLNSFWGNTIYF,TGTGCCAGCAGCTTAAACAGCTTTTGGGGAAACACCATATATTTT
TRBJ1-1,TRBV5-6,once,-,CASSRGAGNTEAFF,TGTGCCAGCAGCCGCGGGGCGGGGAACACTGAAGCTTTCTTT
TRBJ1-6,TRBV2,-,-,CASSEQGKRTGSPLHF,TGTGCCAGCAGTGAACAGGGTAAACGAACGGGTTCACCCCTCCACTTT
TRBJ2-2,TRBV7-2,-,-,CASSLAVRGTGELFF,TGTGCCAGCAGCTTAGCAGTTAGGGGCACCGGGGAGCTGTTTTTT
TRBJ1-6,TRBV15,-,TRBD1,CATSRDRTGGIYSPLHF,TGTGCCACCAGCAGAGATAGGACAGGGGGGATATATTCACCCCTCCACTTT
TRBJ2-2,TRBV4-1,-,TRBD1,CASSQKGWQGAFNGELFF,TGCGCCAGCAGCCAAAAAGGTTGGCAGGGGGCATTCAACGGGGAGCTGTTTTTT
TRBJ2-2,TRBV4-1,-,-,CASSQEDQGANTGELFF,TGCGCCAGCAGCCAAGAAGATCAGGGCGCGAACACCGGGGAGCTGTTTTTT